A selection of T cell receptor beta chains follows, all from one sample in a study of CD8+ T cells in alopecia areata. Libraries were prepared by immunoSEQ multiplex PCR; TCRdb keeps only in-frame clonotypes and omits some of them. This sample has some 98,000 clones; 50% to 75% occur once, and the top ten carry less than 20%. This specimen was CD8+ T cells sorted from blood, taken at week 4, from a patient treated with tofacitinib. The origin of the receptors is a human donor with alopecia areata. Both conserved end residues are part of each CDR3. A D gene is named only where the DNA matches it firmly. Only some rows state a clone size, as once, few, many or a class for expanded clones.

>TRBV5-6|.|TRBJ2-1|.
CASRLGAAPGDEQFF
TGTGCCAGCAGACTGGGTGCGGCCCCTGGTGATGAGCAGTTCTTC
>TRBV27|.|TRBJ2-7|TRBD2
CASSSSGRAYEQYF
TGTGCCAGCAGTTCTAGCGGGAGAGCCTACGAGCAGTACTTC
>TRBV7-9|.|TRBJ2-3|TRBD1
CASSFGTGPTDTQYF
TGTGCCAGCAGCTTCGGGACAGGCCCCACAGATACGCAGTATTTT
>TRBV2|.|TRBJ2-7|TRBD2
CASSGGTSGSYEQYF
TGTGCCAGCAGTGGGGGAACTAGCGGTTCCTACGAGCAGTACTTC
>TRBV28|.|TRBJ2-7|TRBD2
CASSQGLAGSYEQYF
TGTGCCAGCAGCCAGGGACTAGCGGGCTCCTACGAGCAGTACTTC
>TRBV27|.|TRBJ2-7|.
CASTSGFQQYF
TGTGCCAGCACCTCAGGGTTTCAACAGTACTTC
>TRBV4-1|.|TRBJ2-5|.
CASSPFREEEGETQYF
TGCGCCAGCAGCCCTTTTCGCGAGGAGGAGGGGGAGACCCAGTACTTC
>TRBV4-3|.|TRBJ1-2|.
CASSQGIDVVDGYTF
TGCGCCAGCAGCCAGGGAATCGACGTAGTTGATGGCTACACCTTC
>TRBV27|.|TRBJ2-5|.
CASSLSGGRTQETQYF
TGTGCCAGCAGTTTATCGGGTGGGCGGACCCAAGAGACCCAGTACTTC
>TRBV4-3|.|TRBJ2-1|.
CASSQDSAGDEQFF
TGCGCCAGCAGCCAAGATTCTGCCGGGGATGAGCAGTTCTTC
>TRBV27|.|TRBJ1-1|.
CASSLNPAGQNTEAFF
TGTGCCAGCAGTCTAAACCCCGCCGGACAGAACACTGAAGCTTTCTTT
>TRBV5-1|.|TRBJ1-1|.
CASSFLGFSLPNTEAFF
TGCGCCAGCAGCTTTTTAGGATTCTCCCTCCCGAACACTGAAGCTTTCTTT
>TRBV9|.|TRBJ1-4|.
CASSAQGATNEKLFF
TGTGCCAGCAGCGCCCAGGGCGCAACTAATGAAAAACTGTTTTTT
>TRBV7-9|.|TRBJ2-1|TRBD1
CASRPGTGLYNEQFF
TGTGCCAGCAGACCCGGGACAGGGCTCTACAATGAGCAGTTCTTC
>TRBV30|.|TRBJ1-1|.
CAWSVYPSGSVEAFF
TGTGCCTGGAGTGTCTACCCCTCAGGTTCTGTAGAAGCTTTCTTT
>TRBV7-2|.|TRBJ2-3|.
CAGETGSTDTQYF
TGTGCCGGAGAGACGGGATCCACAGATACGCAGTATTTT
>TRBV29-1|.|TRBJ1-2|.
CSARGDEDYGYTF
TGCAGCGCCCGGGGGGACGAAGACTATGGCTACACCTTC
>TRBV4-3|once|TRBJ1-5|.
CASSQDSGAHQPQHF
TGCGCCAGCAGCCAAGATTCGGGGGCCCATCAGCCCCAGCATTTT
>TRBV29-1|once|TRBJ2-1|.
CSVVGGSNEQFF
TGCAGCGTTGTAGGGGGGAGTAATGAGCAGTTCTTC
>TRBV4-3|.|TRBJ2-3|.
CASSHGTLAGDTQYF
TGCGCCAGCAGCCATGGGACTCTGGCGGGAGATACGCAGTATTTT
>TRBV5-8|.|TRBJ2-7|.
CASSFGGSYEQYF
TGTGCCAGCAGCTTTGGCGGATCCTACGAGCAGTACTTC
>TRBV29-1|.|TRBJ2-1|.
CSVEDYSYNEQFF
TGCAGCGTTGAAGATTACTCCTACAATGAGCAGTTCTTC
>TRBV9|.|TRBJ2-1|TRBD2
CASSAGTSGGIQGSYNEQFF
TGTGCCAGCAGCGCCGGGACTAGCGGGGGGATACAGGGGTCCTACAATGAGCAGTTCTTC
>TRBV27|few|TRBJ1-2|TRBD1
CASSAGGWYGYTF
TGTGCCAGCAGTGCAGGGGGATGGTATGGCTACACCTTC
>TRBV15|.|TRBJ2-1|TRBD2
CATSRAWGGDSYNEQFF
TGTGCCACCAGCAGAGCGTGGGGGGGGGACTCCTACAATGAGCAGTTCTTC
>TRBV4-1|.|TRBJ1-5|TRBD1
CASSPGQGRLDQPQHF
TGCGCCAGCAGCCCCGGACAGGGGAGGCTGGATCAGCCCCAGCATTTT
>TRBV25-1|.|TRBJ2-7|TRBD2
CASSEWRLAAYEQYF
TGTGCCAGCAGCGAGTGGCGACTAGCGGCCTACGAGCAGTACTTC
>TRBV25-1|.|TRBJ2-1|.
CASSGAKSSYNEQFF
TGTGCCAGCAGTGGGGCTAAGAGCTCCTACAATGAGCAGTTCTTC
>TRBV9|.|TRBJ1-2|.
CASSASYGDYGYTF
TGTGCCAGCAGCGCTTCTTACGGGGACTATGGCTACACCTTC
>TRBV10-3|few|TRBJ2-1|TRBD1
CAISSPQLTGFNEQFF
TGTGCCATCAGTTCACCCCAACTGACAGGGTTCAATGAGCAGTTCTTC
>TRBV7-9|.|TRBJ2-3|.
CASSLERSIDTQYF
TGTGCCAGCAGCTTGGAAAGGTCGATTGATACGCAGTATTTT
>TRBV25-1|.|TRBJ2-7|.
CASSPSVEQYF
TGTGCCAGCAGTCCCTCGGTCGAGCAGTACTTC
>TRBV18|.|TRBJ1-2|.
CASSPPTGYYGYTF
TGTGCCAGCTCACCACCGACCGGCTATTATGGCTACACCTTC
>TRBV30|.|TRBJ2-1|.
CACKGGAGDNEQFF
TGTGCCTGTAAAGGAGGGGCGGGTGACAATGAGCAGTTCTTC
>TRBV7-2|.|TRBJ2-7|.
CASSPPSLYEQYF
TGTGCCAGCAGCCCACCCAGTCTCTACGAGCAGTACTTC
>TRBV29-1|.|TRBJ2-1|.
CSVYAGPADEQFF
TGCAGCGTTTATGCGGGTCCGGCAGATGAGCAGTTCTTC
>TRBV4-1|.|TRBJ1-1|.
CASSQEGTSGTEAFF
TGCGCCAGCAGCCAAGAGGGGACCTCAGGCACTGAAGCTTTCTTT
>TRBV7-9|.|TRBJ2-5|.
CASSFARQETQYF
TGTGCCAGCAGCTTTGCTCGCCAAGAGACCCAGTACTTC
>TRBV29-1|.|TRBJ2-7|TRBD2
CSVETSGNSYEQYF
TGCAGCGTTGAGACTAGCGGGAATTCCTACGAGCAGTACTTC
>TRBV15|.|TRBJ2-7|.
CATSRGVIGSSLEQYF
TGTGCCACCAGCAGAGGTGTGATAGGAAGTAGTCTCGAGCAGTACTTC
>TRBV4-3|few|TRBJ2-5|.
CASSQEGVETQYF
TGCGCCAGCAGCCAAGAGGGGGTAGAGACCCAGTACTTC
>TRBV27|.|TRBJ2-7|TRBD1
CASSLLKGATYEQYF
TGTGCCAGCAGTTTACTCAAGGGGGCTACCTACGAGCAGTACTTC